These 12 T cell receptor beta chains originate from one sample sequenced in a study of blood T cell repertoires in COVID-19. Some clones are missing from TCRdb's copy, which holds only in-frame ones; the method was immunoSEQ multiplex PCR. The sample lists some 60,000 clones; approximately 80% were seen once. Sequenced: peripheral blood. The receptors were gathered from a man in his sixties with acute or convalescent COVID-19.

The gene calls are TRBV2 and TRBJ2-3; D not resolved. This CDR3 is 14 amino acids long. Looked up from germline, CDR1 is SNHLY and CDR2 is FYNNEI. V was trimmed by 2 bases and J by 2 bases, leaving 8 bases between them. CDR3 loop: CASSESLTTDTQYF. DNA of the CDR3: TGTGCCAGCAGTGAAAGCCTCACCACAGATACGCAGTATTTT.

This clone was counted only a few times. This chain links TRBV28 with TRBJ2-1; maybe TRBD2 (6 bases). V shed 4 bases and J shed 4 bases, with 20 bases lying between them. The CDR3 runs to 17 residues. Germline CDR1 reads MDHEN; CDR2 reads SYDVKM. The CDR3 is CASSSRPGRGKYNEQFF. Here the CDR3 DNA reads TGTGCCAGCAGTTCCCGCCCGGGGCGGGGAAAGTACAATGAGCAGTTCTTC.

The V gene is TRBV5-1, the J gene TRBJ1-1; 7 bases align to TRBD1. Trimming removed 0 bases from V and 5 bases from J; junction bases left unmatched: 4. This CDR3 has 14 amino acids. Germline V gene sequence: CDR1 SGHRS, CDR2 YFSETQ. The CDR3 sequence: CASSLGGGRTEAFF. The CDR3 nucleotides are TGCGCCAGCAGCTTGGGAGGGGGCCGGACTGAAGCTTTCTTT. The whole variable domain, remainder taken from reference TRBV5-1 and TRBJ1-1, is KAGVTQTPRYLIKTRGQQVTLSCSPISGHRSVSWYQQTPGQGLQFLFEYFSETQRNKGNFPGRFSGRQFSNSRSEMNVSTLELGDSALYLCASSLGGGRTEAFFGQGTRLTVV.

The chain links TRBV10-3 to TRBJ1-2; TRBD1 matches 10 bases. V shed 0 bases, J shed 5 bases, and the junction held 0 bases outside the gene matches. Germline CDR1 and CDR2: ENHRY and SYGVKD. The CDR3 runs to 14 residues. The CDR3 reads CAISESGQGYGYTF. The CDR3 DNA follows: TGTGCCATCAGTGAGTCGGGACAGGGGTATGGCTACACCTTC.

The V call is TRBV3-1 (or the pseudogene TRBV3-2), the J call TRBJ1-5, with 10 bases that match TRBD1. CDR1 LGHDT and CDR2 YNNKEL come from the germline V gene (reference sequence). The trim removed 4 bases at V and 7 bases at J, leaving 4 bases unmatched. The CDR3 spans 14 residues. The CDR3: CASSLGTGDQPQHF. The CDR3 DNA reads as TGTGCCAGCAGCCTAGGGACAGGGGACCAGCCCCAGCATTTT.

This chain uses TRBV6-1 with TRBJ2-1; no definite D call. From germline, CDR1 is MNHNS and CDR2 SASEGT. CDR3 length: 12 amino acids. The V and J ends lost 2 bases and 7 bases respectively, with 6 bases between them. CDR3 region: CASSETENEQFF. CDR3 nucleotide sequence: TGTGCCAGCAGTGAAACAGAAAATGAGCAGTTCTTC.

CDR3 bases: TGTGCCAGCAGCCCGATGAGAAGTCATAGCAATCAGCCCCAGCATTTT. This translates into CASSPMRSHSNQPQHF. The chain has TRBV6-2 or TRBV6-3 and TRBJ1-5; D ambiguous. The CDR3 spans 16 residues. The germline V gene has CDR1 MNHEY and CDR2 SVGEGT. Trimming removed 6 bases from V and 0 bases from J, with 15 bases in between.

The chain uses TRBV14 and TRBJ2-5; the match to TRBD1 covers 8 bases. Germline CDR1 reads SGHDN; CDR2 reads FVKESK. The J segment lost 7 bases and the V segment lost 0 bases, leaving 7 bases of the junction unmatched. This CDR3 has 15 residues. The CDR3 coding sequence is TGTGCCAGCAGCCAAGATAGGGACAGGAAAGGGACCCAGTACTTC. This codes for CASSQDRDRKGTQYF.

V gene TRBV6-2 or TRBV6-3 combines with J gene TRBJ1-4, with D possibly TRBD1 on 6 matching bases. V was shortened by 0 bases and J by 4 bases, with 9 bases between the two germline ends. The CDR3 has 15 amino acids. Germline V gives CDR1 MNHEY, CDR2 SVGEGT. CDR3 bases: TGTGCCAGCAGTTACTCGAGCAGGGGTAATGAAAAACTGTTTTTT. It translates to CASSYSSRGNEKLFF.

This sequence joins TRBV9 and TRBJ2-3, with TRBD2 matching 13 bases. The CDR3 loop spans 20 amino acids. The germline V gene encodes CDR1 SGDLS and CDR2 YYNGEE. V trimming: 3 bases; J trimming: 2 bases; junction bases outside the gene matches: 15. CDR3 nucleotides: TGTGCCAGCAGCGCCCCGACTAGCGGGGGGCCATCCTATTACACAGATACGCAGTATTTT. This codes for CASSAPTSGGPSYYTDTQYF.

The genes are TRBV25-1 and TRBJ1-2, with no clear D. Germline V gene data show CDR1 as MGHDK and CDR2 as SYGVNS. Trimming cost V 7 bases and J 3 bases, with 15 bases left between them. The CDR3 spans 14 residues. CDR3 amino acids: CASTRSGLDYGYTF. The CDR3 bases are TGTGCCAGCACCAGGTCCGGTCTTGACTATGGCTACACCTTC.

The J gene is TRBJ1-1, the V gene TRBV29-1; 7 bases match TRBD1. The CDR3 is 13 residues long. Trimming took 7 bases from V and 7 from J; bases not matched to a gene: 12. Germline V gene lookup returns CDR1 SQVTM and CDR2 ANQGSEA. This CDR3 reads CSGVRGTDDEAFF. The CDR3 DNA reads TGCAGCGGTGTTCGCGGGACAGATGATGAAGCTTTCTTT.